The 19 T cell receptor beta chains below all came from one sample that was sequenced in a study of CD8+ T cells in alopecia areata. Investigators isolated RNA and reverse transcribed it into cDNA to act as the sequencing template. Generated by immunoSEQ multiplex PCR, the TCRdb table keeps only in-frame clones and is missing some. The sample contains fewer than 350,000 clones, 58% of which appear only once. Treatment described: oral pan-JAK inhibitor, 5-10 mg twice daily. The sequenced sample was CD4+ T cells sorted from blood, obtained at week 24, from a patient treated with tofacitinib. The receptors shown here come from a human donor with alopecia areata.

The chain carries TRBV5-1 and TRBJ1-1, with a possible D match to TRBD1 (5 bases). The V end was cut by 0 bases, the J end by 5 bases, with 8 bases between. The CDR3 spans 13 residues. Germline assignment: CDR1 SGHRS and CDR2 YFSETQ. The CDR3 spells CASSLEQGTEAFF. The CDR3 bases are TGCGCCAGCAGCTTGGAGCAGGGAACTGAAGCTTTCTTT. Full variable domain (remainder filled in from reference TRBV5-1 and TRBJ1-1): KAGVTQTPRYLIKTRGQQVTLSCSPISGHRSVSWYQQTPGQGLQFLFEYFSETQRNKGNFPGRFSGRQFSNSRSEMNVSTLELGDSALYLCASSLEQGTEAFFGQGTRLTVV.

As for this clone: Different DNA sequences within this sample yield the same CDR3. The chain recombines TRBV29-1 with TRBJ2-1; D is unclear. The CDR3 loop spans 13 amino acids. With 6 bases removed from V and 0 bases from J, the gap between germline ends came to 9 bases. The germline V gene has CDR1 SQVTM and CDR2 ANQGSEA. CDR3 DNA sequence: TGCAGCGTGACCACATCCTCCTACAATGAGCAGTTCTTC. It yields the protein CSVTTSSYNEQFF.

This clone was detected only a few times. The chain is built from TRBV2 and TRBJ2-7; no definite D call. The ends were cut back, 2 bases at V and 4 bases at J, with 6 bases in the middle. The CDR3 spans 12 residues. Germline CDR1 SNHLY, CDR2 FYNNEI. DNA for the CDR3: TGTGCCAGCAGTGAACTAGGGTACGAGCAGTACTTC. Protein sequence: CASSELGYEQYF.

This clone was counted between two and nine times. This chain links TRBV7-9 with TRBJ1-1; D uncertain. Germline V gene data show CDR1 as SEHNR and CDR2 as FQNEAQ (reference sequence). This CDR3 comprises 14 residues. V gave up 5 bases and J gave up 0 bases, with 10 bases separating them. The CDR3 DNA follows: TGTGCCAGCAGCCTCGGATCCATGAACACTGAAGCTTTCTTT. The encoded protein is CASSLGSMNTEAFF. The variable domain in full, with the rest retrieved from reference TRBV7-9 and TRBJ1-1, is DTGVSQNPRHKITKRGQNVTFRCDPISEHNRLYWYRQTLGQGPEFLTYFQNEAQLEKSRLLSDRFSAERPKGSFSTLEIQRTEQGDSAMYLCASSLGSMNTEAFFGQGTRLTVV.

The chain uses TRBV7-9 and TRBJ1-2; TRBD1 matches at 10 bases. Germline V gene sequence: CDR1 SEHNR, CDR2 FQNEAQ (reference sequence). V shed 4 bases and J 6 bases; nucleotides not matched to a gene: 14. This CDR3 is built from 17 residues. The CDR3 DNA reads TGTGCCAGCAGCTCTCGACAGGGGGCCCCAAACGGGGATGGCTACACCTTC. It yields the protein CASSSRQGAPNGDGYTF.

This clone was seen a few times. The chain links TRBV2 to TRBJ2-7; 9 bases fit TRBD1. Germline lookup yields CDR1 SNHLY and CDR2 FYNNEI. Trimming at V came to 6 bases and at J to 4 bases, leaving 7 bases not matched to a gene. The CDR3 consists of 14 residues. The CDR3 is CASRGTGRMYEQYF. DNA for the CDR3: TGTGCCAGCAGGGGGACAGGGCGAATGTACGAGCAGTACTTC.

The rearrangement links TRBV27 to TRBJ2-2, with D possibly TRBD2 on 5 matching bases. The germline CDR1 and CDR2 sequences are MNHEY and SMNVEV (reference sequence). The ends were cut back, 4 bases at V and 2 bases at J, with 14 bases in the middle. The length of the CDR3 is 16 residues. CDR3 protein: CASSSPGSYNTGELFF. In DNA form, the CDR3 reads TGTGCCAGCAGTTCACCGGGAAGTTATAACACCGGGGAGCTGTTTTTT.

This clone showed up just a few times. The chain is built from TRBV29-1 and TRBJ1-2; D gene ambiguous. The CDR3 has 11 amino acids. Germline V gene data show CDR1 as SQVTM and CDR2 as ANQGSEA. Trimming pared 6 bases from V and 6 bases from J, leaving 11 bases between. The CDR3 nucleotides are TGCAGCGTGCGGCAAGCCGATGGCTACACCTTC. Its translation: CSVRQADGYTF.

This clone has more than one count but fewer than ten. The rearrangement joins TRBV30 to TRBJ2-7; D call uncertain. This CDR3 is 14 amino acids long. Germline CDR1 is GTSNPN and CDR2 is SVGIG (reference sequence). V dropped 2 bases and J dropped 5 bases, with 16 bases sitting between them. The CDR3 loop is CAWSTRTLTDEQYF. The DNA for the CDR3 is TGTGCCTGGAGTACCCGGACCCTTACGGACGAGCAGTACTTC.

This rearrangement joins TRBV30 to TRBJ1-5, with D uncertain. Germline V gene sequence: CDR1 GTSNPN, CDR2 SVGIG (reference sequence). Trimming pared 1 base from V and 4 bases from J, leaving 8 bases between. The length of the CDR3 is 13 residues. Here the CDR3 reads CAWSEQRNQPQHF. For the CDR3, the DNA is TGTGCCTGGAGTGAACAAAGAAATCAGCCCCAGCATTTT.

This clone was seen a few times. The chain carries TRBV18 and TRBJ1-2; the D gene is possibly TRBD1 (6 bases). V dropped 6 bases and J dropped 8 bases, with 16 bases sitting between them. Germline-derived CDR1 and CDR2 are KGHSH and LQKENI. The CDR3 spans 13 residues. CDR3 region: CASSPTGVEGYTF. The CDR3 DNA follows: TGTGCCAGCTCCCCGACAGGCGTCGAAGGCTACACCTTC.

The CDR3 here is CASSLNVGEETQYF. CDR3 bases: TGTGCCAGCAGCTTGAATGTCGGGGAAGAGACCCAGTACTTC. V gene TRBV5-4 combines with J gene TRBJ2-5; weak D call: TRBD2 (5 bases). CDR1 is SGHNT and CDR2 is YYREEE in the germline V gene (reference sequence). V lost 1 base and J lost 3, with 10 bases in between. The CDR3 is 14 residues long.

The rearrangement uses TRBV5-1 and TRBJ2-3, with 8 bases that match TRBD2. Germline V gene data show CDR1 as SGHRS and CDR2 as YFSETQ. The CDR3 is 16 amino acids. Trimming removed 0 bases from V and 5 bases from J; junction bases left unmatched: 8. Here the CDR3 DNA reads TGCGCCAGCAGCTTGGGTTGGCCAGCGGGGGAAGATACGCAGTATTTT. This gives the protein CASSLGWPAGEDTQYF.

The CDR3 loop reads CAGTRGHSNTEAFF. CDR3 sequence (DNA): TGTGCCGGAACAAGAGGACACAGCAACACTGAAGCTTTCTTT. V usage is TRBV30 and J usage is TRBJ1-1; possibly TRBD1 for D (5 bases). The V end was cut by 8 bases, the J end by 2 bases, with 18 bases between. The CDR3 contains 14 residues. Germline assignment: CDR1 GTSNPN and CDR2 SVGIG (reference sequence).

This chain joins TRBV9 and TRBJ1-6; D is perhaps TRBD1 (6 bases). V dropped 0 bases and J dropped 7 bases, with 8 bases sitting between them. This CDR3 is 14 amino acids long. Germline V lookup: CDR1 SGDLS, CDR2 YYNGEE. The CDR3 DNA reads TGTGCCAGCAGCGTAGTGGGGGCCAATTCACCCCTCCACTTT. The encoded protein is CASSVVGANSPLHF.

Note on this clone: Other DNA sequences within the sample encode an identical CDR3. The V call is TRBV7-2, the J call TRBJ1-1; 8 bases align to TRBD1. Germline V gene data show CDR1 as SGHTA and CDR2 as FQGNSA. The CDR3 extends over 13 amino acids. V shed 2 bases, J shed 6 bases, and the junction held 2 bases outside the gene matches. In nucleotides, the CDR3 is TGTGCCAGCAGCTTACAGGGGGCCTCTGAAGCTTTCTTT. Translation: CASSLQGASEAFF.

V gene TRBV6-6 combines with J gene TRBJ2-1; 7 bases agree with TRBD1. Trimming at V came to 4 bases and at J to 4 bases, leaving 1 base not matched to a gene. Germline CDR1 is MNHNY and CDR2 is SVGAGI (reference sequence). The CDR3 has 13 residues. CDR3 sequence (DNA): TGTGCCAGCAGTTGGGGACAGTACAATGAGCAGTTCTTC. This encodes CASSWGQYNEQFF.

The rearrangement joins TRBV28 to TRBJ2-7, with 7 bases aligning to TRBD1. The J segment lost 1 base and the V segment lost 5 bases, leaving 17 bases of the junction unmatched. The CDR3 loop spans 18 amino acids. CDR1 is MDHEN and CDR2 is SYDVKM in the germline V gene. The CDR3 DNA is TGTGCCAGCAGTACAGGGGTAGCTGCTGGGGGATTTTCCTACGAGCAGTACTTC. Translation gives CASSTGVAAGGFSYEQYF.

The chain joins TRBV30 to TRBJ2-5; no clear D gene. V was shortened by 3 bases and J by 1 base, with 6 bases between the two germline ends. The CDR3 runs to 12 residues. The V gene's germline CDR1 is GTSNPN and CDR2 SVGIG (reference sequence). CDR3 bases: TGTGCCTGGAGGGATCTCCAAGAGACCCAGTACTTC. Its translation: CAWRDLQETQYF.